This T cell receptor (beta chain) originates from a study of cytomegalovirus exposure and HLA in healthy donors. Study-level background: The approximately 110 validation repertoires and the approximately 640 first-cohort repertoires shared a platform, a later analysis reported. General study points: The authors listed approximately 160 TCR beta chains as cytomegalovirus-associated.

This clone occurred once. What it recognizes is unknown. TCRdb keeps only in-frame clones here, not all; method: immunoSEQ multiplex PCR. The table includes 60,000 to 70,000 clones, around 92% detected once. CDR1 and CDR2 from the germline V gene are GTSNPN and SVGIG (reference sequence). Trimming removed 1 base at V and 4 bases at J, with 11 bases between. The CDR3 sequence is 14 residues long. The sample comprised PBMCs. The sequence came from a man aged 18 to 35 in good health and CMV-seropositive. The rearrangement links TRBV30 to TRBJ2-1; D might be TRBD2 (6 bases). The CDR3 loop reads CAWSAGRGYNEQFF. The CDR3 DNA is TGTGCCTGGAGTGCCGGGCGGGGATACAATGAGCAGTTCTTC.